This entry concerns a single T cell receptor beta chain. Its antigen is still unknown. The TCR beta cDNA libraries carried unique molecular identifiers. T cells numbering roughly 1 to 10 million yielded some 520,000 cDNA molecules. TCRdb ran MiXCR on the PCR reads and lists one entry per CDR3 protein. Here the sample spans 380,000 or so distinct CDR3 sequences, about a third being singletons. These data come from a study of post-analysis software for immune sequencing data. For the study at large: The cohort encompassed relapsing-remitting, secondary progressive and progressive-relapsing multiple sclerosis disease courses.

Germline CDR1 reads SGHTA; CDR2 reads FQGTGA. The ends lost 1 base at V and 15 bases at J; junction bases unmatched: 4. CDR3 size: 12 residues. Study results and caveats: There were several TRBV segments more frequent in patients than controls, and TRBV5-6, TRBV5-1 and TRBV20-1 were among them. In multiple sclerosis, normalized Chao1 diversity was significantly below that of controls. Samples from one preparation batch, clustered by F measure, grouped strongly together.

The TCR was taken from a girl aged 10-17 years with multiple sclerosis. The chain carries TRBV7-3 and TRBJ2-1; 9 nucleotides align to TRBD1. Source material: blood. This chain's CDR3 is CASSLIGTGRFF. As DNA, the CDR3 is TGTGCCAGCAGCTTAATAGGGACAGGGCGGTTCTTC.